The next 20 T cell receptor beta chains were all read from a single sample in a study of blood T cell repertoires in COVID-19 (dated by TCRdb to 2020 to 2022). The library was produced with the immunoSEQ multiplex PCR assay. TCRdb mirrors the immuneACCESS table, restricted to in-frame sequences. Some clones are absent from its copies; in checked studies, under half trace to an unresolved V gene, and the reason for the others is unknown. This sample lists 130,000 to 150,000 clones; around 87% were detected once. The top ten clonotypes cover roughly 1.2% of the sample. Material for sequencing was PBMCs or T cells enriched from blood (not recorded which). The receptors originated from a woman younger than 45 with acute COVID-19.

The chain couples TRBV6-5 to TRBJ2-2; D remains ambiguous. Germline assignment: CDR1 MNHEY and CDR2 SVGAGI. The V and J ends lost 7 bases and 3 bases respectively, with 15 bases between them. The CDR3 runs 15 residues. CDR3 region: CASTQRPRDTGELFF. For the CDR3, the DNA is TGTGCCAGCACTCAACGTCCCCGAGACACCGGGGAGCTGTTTTTT.

This clone was found once. The chain couples TRBV10-3 to TRBJ2-2; TRBD2 matches at 10 bases. Looked up from germline, CDR1 is ENHRY and CDR2 is SYGVKD. The CDR3 is 13 amino acids. The trim removed 11 bases at V and 3 bases at J, leaving 3 bases unmatched. The CDR3 DNA reads TGTGCCGTCGGGACTAGCGACACCGGGGAGCTGTTTTTT. This gives the protein CAVGTSDTGELFF.

The CDR3 protein is CASSLVGARVTEAFF. In DNA, the CDR3 is TGTGCCAGCAGCTTAGTGGGGGCGCGGGTCACTGAAGCTTTCTTT. J is TRBJ1-1 and V is TRBV7-2, with a tentative D call TRBD1 (6 bases). Between the trimmed V and J ends, which lost 1 base and 4 bases, there was a span of 13 bases. Germline-derived CDR1 and CDR2 are SGHTA and FQGNSA. This CDR3 is 15 amino acids long.

CDR3: CASSRLQGARYGYTF. The CDR3 DNA follows: TGTGCCAGCAGCCGACTACAGGGGGCTCGGTATGGCTACACCTTC. This chain joins TRBV14 and TRBJ1-2; 9 bases fit TRBD1. The germline V gene encodes CDR1 SGHDN and CDR2 FVKESK. The length of the CDR3 is 15 residues. V was pared by 4 bases and J by 5 bases, with 8 bases of the junction left unmatched.

J is TRBJ2-5 and V is TRBV5-4; TRBD1 aligns across 7 bases. V gave up 4 bases and J gave up 1 base; unmatched junction bases: 10. The CDR3 contains 16 residues. Germline CDR1 and CDR2: SGHNT and YYREEE (reference sequence). CDR3 in amino acids: CASSSAGGTLQETQYF. CDR3 DNA sequence: TGTGCCAGCAGCAGCGCAGGGGGAACACTCCAAGAGACCCAGTACTTC. The variable domain in full, with the rest retrieved from reference TRBV5-4 and TRBJ2-5, is ETGVTQSPTHLIKTRGQQVTLRCSSQSGHNTVSWYQQALGQGPQFIFQYYREEENGRGNFPPRFSGLQFPNYSSELNVNALELDDSALYLCASSSAGGTLQETQYFGPGTRLLVL.

This clone has just a few counts. The chain is built from TRBV12-5 and TRBJ2-3, with 7 bases lining up with TRBD1. Germline V CDR1 and CDR2: LGHNT, FRNRAP. The CDR3 sequence is 15 residues long. V was clipped by 1 base and J by 4 bases; unmatched bases: 5. The CDR3, as DNA: TGTGCTAGTGGTTTGGGACAGGGCCAGGCAGATACGCAGTATTTT. This sequence encodes CASGLGQGQADTQYF.

This clone came up once. The DNA for the CDR3 is TGTGCCAGCAGCTCCCCGGGACAGTTTAATTCACCCCTCCACTTT. This gives the protein CASSSPGQFNSPLHF. This rearrangement joins TRBV11-2 to TRBJ1-6, with 7 bases lining up with TRBD1. Germline-derived CDR1 and CDR2 are SGHAT and FQNNGV. V lost 4 bases, J lost 6 bases, and 6 bases stayed unmatched. This CDR3 contains 15 residues. Combining the CDR3 with reference TRBV11-2 and TRBJ1-6 gives the whole variable domain EAGVAQSPRYKIIEKRQSVAFWCNPISGHATLYWYQQILGQGPKLLIQFQNNGVVDDSQLPKDRFSAERLKGVDSTLKIQPAKLEDSAVYLCASSSPGQFNSPLHFGNGTRLTVT.

This chain connects TRBV27 to TRBJ2-2; D is ambiguous. Trimming took 4 bases from V and 6 from J, leaving 15 bases between them. Germline V CDR1 and CDR2: MNHEY, SMNVEV (reference sequence). The CDR3 consists of 15 residues. The DNA for the CDR3 is TGTGCCAGCAGTTCCCCCCTACTAAGCCCCGGGGAGCTGTTTTTT. This encodes CASSSPLLSPGELFF.

The rearrangement uses TRBV28 and TRBJ1-2; no definite D call. This CDR3 is 12 amino acids long. The germline CDR1 and CDR2 sequences are MDHEN and SYDVKM. Trimming removed 3 bases at V and 5 bases at J, with 7 bases between. The CDR3 nucleotides read TGTGCCAGCAGTTTGGTTGCGTATGGCTACACCTTC. Translation gives CASSLVAYGYTF.

V and J are TRBV6-1 and TRBJ1-2; 7 bases are a match to TRBD1. V was clipped by 6 bases and J by 5 bases; unmatched bases: 9. Germline V CDR1 and CDR2: MNHNS, SASEGT. The CDR3 contains 14 residues. CDR3 loop: CASSGTATEYGYTF. CDR3 DNA sequence: TGTGCCAGCAGCGGGACAGCCACGGAATATGGCTACACCTTC.

This clone was counted a single time. CDR3 in DNA: TGTGCCAGTAGGGAGCGCGAGCAGTACTTC. Its translation: CASREREQYF. This rearrangement joins TRBV25-1 to TRBJ2-7; weak D call: TRBD2 (5 bases). Germline V CDR1 and CDR2: MGHDK, SYGVNS. The CDR3 has 10 residues. With 9 bases removed from V and 6 bases from J, the gap between germline ends came to 9 bases.

In regard to this clone: The junction and the germline gene differ at one end; a read error may be behind it. The rearrangement joins TRBV7-7 to TRBJ2-7; 12 positions match TRBD1. Germline CDR1 is SSHAT and CDR2 is FNYEAQ (reference sequence). This CDR3 is built from 14 residues. The CDR3 spells CASSLGQGAYEQYF. The DNA for the CDR3 is TGTGCTAGCAGTTTGGGACAGGGGGCATACGAGCAGTACTTC. Variable domain in full (rest from reference TRBV7-7 and TRBJ2-7): GAGVSQSPRYKVTKRGQDVTLRCDPISSHATLYWYQQALGQGPEFLTYFNYEAQPDKSGLPSDRFSAERPEGSISTLTIQRTEQRDSAMYRCASSLGQGAYEQYFGPGTRLTVT.

This clone was picked up one time. This rearrangement joins TRBV10-3 to TRBJ1-4; possibly TRBD1 for D (5 bases). V was clipped by 5 bases and J by 7 bases, with 11 bases between them. Germline CDR1 reads ENHRY; CDR2 reads SYGVKD. The CDR3 has 13 residues. The CDR3 DNA reads as TGTGCCATCAGTCTGGACAAGGGTGAAAAACTGTTTTTT. This codes for CAISLDKGEKLFF.

The chain joins TRBV5-6 to TRBJ2-3; 9 positions match TRBD1. CDR3 length: 16 residues. With V trimmed by 2 bases and J by 2 bases, 6 bases remained unmatched. Germline V CDR1 and CDR2: SGHDT, YYEEEE. The CDR3 DNA reads TGTGCCAGCAGCTTAAACCGGGACAGGGTCACAGATACGCAGTATTTT. Amino acid sequence: CASSLNRDRVTDTQYF.

In this sample, this clone turned up once. The chain recombines TRBV5-1 with TRBJ2-1; perhaps TRBD2 as D (7 bases). Germline V lookup: CDR1 SGHRS, CDR2 YFSETQ. With 1 base removed from V and 0 bases from J, the gap between germline ends came to 11 bases. This CDR3 is built from 16 residues. The CDR3 DNA follows: TGCGCCAGCAGCTTGTGGGGGGGCAGCTCCTACAATGAGCAGTTCTTC. It is translated as CASSLWGGSSYNEQFF.

This clone is a singleton in its sample. Written as DNA, the CDR3 is TGTGCCAGCAGTGAAGCGCCTTCCATGGACGGACACAATCAGCCCCAGCATTTT. Amino acids: CASSEAPSMDGHNQPQHF. The chain employs TRBV2 and TRBJ1-5; tentative D call: TRBD1 (5 bases). CDR1 and CDR2 from the germline V gene are SNHLY and FYNNEI. Between the trimmed V and J ends, which lost 0 bases and 3 bases, there was a span of 18 bases. This CDR3 has 18 residues.

The chain combines TRBV20-1 with TRBJ2-4; 14 bases align to TRBD2. Germline loops: CDR1 DFQATT, CDR2 SNEGSKA (reference sequence). The J segment lost 1 base and the V segment lost 3 bases, leaving 14 bases of the junction unmatched. This CDR3 contains 20 residues. The CDR3 spells CSASWSGLAGGLIAKNIQYF. The CDR3 DNA is TGCAGTGCTAGTTGGAGTGGACTAGCGGGAGGACTTATTGCCAAAAACATTCAGTACTTC.

The rearrangement uses TRBV29-1 and TRBJ2-5; 12 bases agree with TRBD2. V trimming: 7 bases; J trimming: 1 base; junction bases outside the gene matches: 10. The germline CDR1 and CDR2 sequences are SQVTM and ANQGSEA. There are 16 residues in the CDR3. CDR3 nucleotide sequence: TGCAGCGCGGGGTGGACTAGCGGGGCAACCCAAGAGACCCAGTACTTC. Translated: CSAGWTSGATQETQYF. The full variable domain, rest sourced from reference TRBV29-1 and TRBJ2-5, is SAVISQKPSRDICQRGTSLTIQCQVDSQVTMMFWYRQQPGQSLTLIATANQGSEATYESGFVIDKFPISRPNLTFSTLTVSNMSPEDSSIYLCSAGWTSGATQETQYFGPGTRLLVL.

In this sample, this clone turned up once. The rearrangement links TRBV7-2 to TRBJ2-7; 10 nucleotides align to TRBD2. CDR3 length: 17 amino acids. Losses at the gene ends were 5 bases for V and 5 bases for J; bases not matched to a gene: 15. Germline CDR1 and CDR2: SGHTA and FQGNSA. CDR3 amino acids: CASSPSDSSGSSDEQYF. Written as DNA, the CDR3 is TGTGCCAGCAGCCCGTCGGACTCTAGCGGGAGTTCTGACGAGCAGTACTTC.

This chain connects TRBV6-2 or TRBV6-3 to TRBJ1-5; tentative D call: TRBD1 (6 bases). Germline assignment: CDR1 MNHEY and CDR2 SVGEGT. V was cut by 2 bases and J by 3 bases, with 11 bases left in between. CDR3 size: 15 residues. The CDR3 DNA follows: TGTGCCAGCAGTTACGCCACAGGGCACAATCAGCCCCAGCATTTT. Translating gives CASSYATGHNQPQHF.